These 5 T cell receptor beta chains were all obtained from the same sample, sequenced in a study of post-analysis software for immune sequencing data. Study-level findings and limits: TRBV segments more frequent in patients than in controls numbered roughly 5 and included TRBV5-6, TRBV5-1 and TRBV20-1.

Every TCR beta cDNA library bore unique molecular identifiers. TCRdb used MiXCR to reprocess the PCR reads, holding one entry per CDR3 protein. This repertoire shows hundreds of thousands of distinct CDR3 sequences, roughly three fifths found once; its top ten account for around 11%. Their cognate antigens are unknown. The sequenced sample consisted of blood. Receptor source: a girl between 2 and 10 years old with multiple sclerosis.

The chain recombines TRBV7-9 with TRBJ1-2, with D hard to call. The germline V gene encodes CDR1 SEHNR and CDR2 FQNEAQ (reference sequence). V shed 1 base and J shed 0 bases, with 15 bases lying between them. This CDR3 has 17 amino acids. CDR3 region: CASSLVPDLSANYGYTF. The CDR3 DNA is TGTGCCAGCAGCTTAGTCCCCGATCTTTCGGCTAACTATGGCTACACCTTC.

The chain employs TRBV5-1 and TRBJ1-1; unclear D gene. The germline CDR1 and CDR2 sequences are SGHRS and YFSETQ. The CDR3 loop spans 11 amino acids. The V gene lost 5 bases and the J gene lost 4 bases, with 6 bases spanning the gap. CDR3 in DNA: TGCGCCAGCAGGGGCGCCACTGAAGCTTTCTTT. Protein product: CASRGATEAFF.

This rearrangement joins TRBV6-5 to TRBJ2-3, with a tentative D call TRBD1 (6 bases). V was shortened by 6 bases and J by 2 bases, with 15 bases between the two germline ends. The CDR3 is made up of 15 amino acids. CDR1 is MNHEY, CDR2 SVGAGI, per germline. The chain's CDR3 is CASRTTGSPTDTQYF. The CDR3 nucleotides are TGTGCCAGCAGGACAACAGGGTCTCCCACAGATACGCAGTATTTT.

The chain's CDR3 is CASSLGTKTHNEQFF. The CDR3 DNA follows: TGTGCCAGCAGCTTGGGAACAAAGACCCACAATGAGCAGTTCTTC. The chain has TRBV5-4 and TRBJ2-1; D gene ambiguous. Trimming shortened V by 0 bases and J by 5 bases, and 12 bases separated the two germline ends. Germline loops: CDR1 SGHNT, CDR2 YYREEE (reference sequence). The CDR3 contains 15 residues.

CDR3 loop: CSAPSRSGDEQYF. As DNA, the CDR3 is TGCAGTGCTCCCTCGCGGTCAGGGGACGAGCAGTACTTC. The chain carries TRBV20-1 and TRBJ2-7; D perhaps matches TRBD1 (6 bases). This CDR3 region has 13 residues. Trimming removed 5 bases from V and 5 bases from J, with 16 bases in between. Germline V gene lookup returns CDR1 DFQATT and CDR2 SNEGSKA (reference sequence).